This T cell receptor (beta chain) was found in a study of PD-1 blockade in classical Hodgkin lymphoma. The wider study: Every 2 weeks, patients got 3 mg/kg intravenous nivolumab. Study-wide points: Complete responders matched newly diagnosed patients in baseline diversity.

The method was immunoSEQ multiplex PCR; TCRdb's version includes in-frame clones alone and lacks a portion of them. The data contain about 27,000 clones, about 91% of them singletons. CDR3 length equals 13 residues. V shed 6 bases and J shed 9 bases, with 15 bases lying between them. Germline V gene data show CDR1 as MNHEY and CDR2 as SVGAGI. A remark on this clone: The antigen remains unidentified.

Each patient relapsed following autologous stem cell transplantation, and prior brentuximab vedotin exposure differed. The authors enriched CD8+ T cells from thawed PBMCs via magnetic negative selection. This material consisted of CD8+ T cells from blood, taken at baseline. This clonotype was obtained from a human donor with classical Hodgkin lymphoma. V and J are TRBV6-5 and TRBJ1-5; D gene ambiguous. The CDR3 protein is CASRLGPARPQHF. CDR3 DNA sequence: TGTGCCAGCAGACTCGGACCGGCCCGGCCCCAGCATTTT.